The present T cell receptor (beta chain) was sequenced within a study of blood T cell repertoires in COVID-19. Background on the study: T cells, B-cell-depleted T cells, or PBMCs supplied cDNA or gDNA.

V was shortened by 6 bases and J by 3 bases, with 12 bases between the two germline ends. The CDR3 runs 14 residues. Germline values: CDR1 SNHLY, CDR2 FYNNEI. As handled by the study authors: Researchers report that nucleated cell counts were estimated from reference gene primer amplification. Only in-frame clones appear in the TCRdb table, and some are missing; sequencing was by immunoSEQ multiplex PCR. V, J and clone size are those of that table, while D and trimming were read from the DNA. The sample includes about 180,000 clones, 83% of them seen just once. What was sequenced was peripheral blood. The genes are TRBV2 and TRBJ1-5; no reliable D call. This sequence was found in a woman between 70 and 85 years old with COVID-19, enrolled during active disease. CDR3 DNA: TGTGCCAGCAGGGGAGGCAGGTCCAATCAGCCCCAGCATTTT. Protein: CASRGGRSNQPQHF.